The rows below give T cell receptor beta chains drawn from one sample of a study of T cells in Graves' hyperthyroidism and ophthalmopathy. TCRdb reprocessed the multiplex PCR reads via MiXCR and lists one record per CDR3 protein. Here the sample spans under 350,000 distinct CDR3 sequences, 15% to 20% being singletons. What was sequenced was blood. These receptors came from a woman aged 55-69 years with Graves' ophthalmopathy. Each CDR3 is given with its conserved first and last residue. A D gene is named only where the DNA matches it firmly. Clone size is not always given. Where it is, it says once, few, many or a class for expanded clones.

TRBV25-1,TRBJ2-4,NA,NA,TGTGCCAGCAGCGACTATGTGAAAAACATTCAGTACTTC,CASSDYVKNIQYF
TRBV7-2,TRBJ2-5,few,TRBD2,TGTGCCAGCAGCCCCGGGACTAGCGGGGGGCCCCGGAACTTC,CASSPGTSGGPRNF
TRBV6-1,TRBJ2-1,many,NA,TGTGCCAGCAGTGCCCGGGCCGTATACAATGAGCAGTTCTTC,CASSARAVYNEQFF
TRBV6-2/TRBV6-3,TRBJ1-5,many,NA,TGTGCCAGCAGTTACTCGAGCCGGGGGGAGGGTCAGCCCCAGCATTTT,CASSYSSRGEGQPQHF
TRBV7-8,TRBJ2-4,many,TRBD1,TGTGCCAGCAGCCTAGTCCTCGGACAGGGGGCTGGAAACATTCAGTACTTC,CASSLVLGQGAGNIQYF
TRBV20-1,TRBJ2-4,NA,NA,TGCAGTGCCACGACGGGGGCTGGAAACATTCAGTACTTC,CSATTGAGNIQYF
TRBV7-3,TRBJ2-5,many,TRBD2,TGTGCCAGCAGCTGGGGACTAGCGGGAGTTTTGTGGGAGACCCAGTACTTC,CASSWGLAGVLWETQYF
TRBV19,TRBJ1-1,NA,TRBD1,TGTGCCAGTAGTGTCGACAGGGGGACTGAAGCTTTCTTT,CASSVDRGTEAFF
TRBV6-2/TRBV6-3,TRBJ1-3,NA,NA,TGTGCCAGCAGTCGCCGGGAGCCTGGAAACACCATATATTTT,CASSRREPGNTIYF
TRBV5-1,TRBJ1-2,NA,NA,TGCGCCAGCAGGCTTGAGGGTGGCTACACCTTC,CASRLEGGYTF
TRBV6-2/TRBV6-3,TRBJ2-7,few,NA,TGTGCCAGCACCCCCCGGAACGCCCTGCCCGACGAGCAGTACTTC,CASTPRNALPDEQYF
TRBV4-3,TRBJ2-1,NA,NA,TGCGCCAGCAGCCAAGACGGGAGACAGGGAAACGAGCAGTTCTTC,CASSQDGRQGNEQFF
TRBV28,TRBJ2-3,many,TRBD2,TGTGCCTGCAGTTTACTCCAACTAGCGGGGCCTAGCACAGATACGCAGTATTTT,CACSLLQLAGPSTDTQYF
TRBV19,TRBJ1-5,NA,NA,TGTGCCAGTAGTGGTAGGTCGTATCAGCCCCAGCATTTT,CASSGRSYQPQHF
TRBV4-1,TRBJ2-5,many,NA,TGCGCCAGCAGCCTTACCTTGGGAGAGACCCAGTACTTC,CASSLTLGETQYF
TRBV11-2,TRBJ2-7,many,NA,TGTGCCAGCAGCTTACCGAGGTCGGGCAGGCCCTACGAGCAGTACTTC,CASSLPRSGRPYEQYF
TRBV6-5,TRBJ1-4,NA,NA,TGTGCCAGCAGTTACTCCTCCGGGACCGGTAATGAAAAACTGTTTTTT,CASSYSSGTGNEKLFF
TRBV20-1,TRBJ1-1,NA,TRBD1,TGCAGTGCTAAGACAGGGGTCCACACTGAAGCTTTCTTT,CSAKTGVHTEAFF
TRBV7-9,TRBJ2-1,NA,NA,TGTGCCAGCAGCTTAGACGGGTGGCGGTACAATGAGCAGTTCTTC,CASSLDGWRYNEQFF
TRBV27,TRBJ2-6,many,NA,TGTGCCAGCAGTTTAGGAGGGGGCGTTAGCTCTGGGGCCAACGTCCTGACTTTC,CASSLGGGVSSGANVLTF
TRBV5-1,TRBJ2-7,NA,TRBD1,TGCGCCAGCAGCGTGACAGGGTCTCTGGACGAGCAGTACTTC,CASSVTGSLDEQYF
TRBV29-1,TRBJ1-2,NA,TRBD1,TGCAGCGCTGAAGTTGGGACAGGGGTATTCGGCTACACCTTC,CSAEVGTGVFGYTF
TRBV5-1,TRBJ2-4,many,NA,TGCGCCAGCAGCTCCGGGCAACCTATTAACGGGAACATTCAGTACTTC,CASSSGQPINGNIQYF
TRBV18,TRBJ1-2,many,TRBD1,TGTGCCAGCTCAGAAACAGGGGGCGCAAACTATGGCTACACCTTC,CASSETGGANYGYTF
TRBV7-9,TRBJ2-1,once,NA,TGTGCCAGCAGCTTAGGGAATTACGAGCAGTTCTTC,CASSLGNYEQFF
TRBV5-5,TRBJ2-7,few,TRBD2,TGTGCCAGCAGCTTGACCCACGGGGGGGATCGCGAGCAGTACTTC,CASSLTHGGDREQYF
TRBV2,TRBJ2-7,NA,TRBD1,TGTGCCAGCAGTCACGGGACAGGGCTCCCCTCCTACGAGCAGTACTTC,CASSHGTGLPSYEQYF
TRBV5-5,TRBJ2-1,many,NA,TGTGCCAGCAGCCCCACCGGGAAAAGCGACAATGAGCAGTTCTTC,CASSPTGKSDNEQFF
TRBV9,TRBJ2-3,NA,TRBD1,TGTGCCAGCAGCGTAGGACAGGGGTCGGATACGCAGTATTTT,CASSVGQGSDTQYF
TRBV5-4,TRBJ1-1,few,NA,TGTGCCAGCAGCTTGGGGATAATGAACACTGAAGCTTTCTTT,CASSLGIMNTEAFF
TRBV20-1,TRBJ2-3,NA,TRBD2,TGCAGTGCTAGTCCGTCGGGCGGGAGGGATATTAGCACAGATACGCAGTATTTT,CSASPSGGRDISTDTQYF
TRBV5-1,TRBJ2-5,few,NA,TGCGCCAGCAGCTTGTCGGGGGATTGGGAGACCCAGTACTTC,CASSLSGDWETQYF
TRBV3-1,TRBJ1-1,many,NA,TGTGCCAGCAGCCAAGAAGGACGTTACGGTGAAGCTTTCTTT,CASSQEGRYGEAFF
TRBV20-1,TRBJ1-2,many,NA,TGCAGTGCCACTTACGGGGAACGCTACACCTTC,CSATYGERYTF
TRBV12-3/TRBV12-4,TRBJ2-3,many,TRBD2,TGTGCCAGCAGTCGAAGCGGGAGGGGGAGCACAGATACGCAGTATTTT,CASSRSGRGSTDTQYF
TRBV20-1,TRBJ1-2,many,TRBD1,TGCAGTGCTAGTCGGGACAGGGTCTATGGCTACACCTTC,CSASRDRVYGYTF
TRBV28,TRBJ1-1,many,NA,TGTGCCAGCAGTCCAGGTACTCTGGAGGCTTTCTTT,CASSPGTLEAFF
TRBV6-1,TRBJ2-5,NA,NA,TGTGCCAGCAGTATGACACCTCAAGAGACCCAGTACTTC,CASSMTPQETQYF
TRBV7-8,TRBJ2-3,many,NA,TGTGCCAGCAGCGCATGGGAGTCCACAGATACGCAGTATTTT,CASSAWESTDTQYF
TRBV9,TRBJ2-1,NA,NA,TGTGCCAGCAGCGTAGGAGGAACGGGGGCACAAGAGCAGTTCTTC,CASSVGGTGAQEQFF
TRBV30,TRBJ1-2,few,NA,TGTGCCTGGGGGGGGGAGGCGGAAAGCACCTTC,CAWGGEAESTF
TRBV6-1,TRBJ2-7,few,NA,TGTGCCAGCAGTGAAGTAGGCTACGGGCAGTACTTC,CASSEVGYGQYF
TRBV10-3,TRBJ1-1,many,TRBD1,TGTGCCACCAGACAGGGCGCGAACACTGAAGCTTTCTTT,CATRQGANTEAFF
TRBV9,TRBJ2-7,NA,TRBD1,TGTGCCAGCAGCGTGAGTCCCGGGACAGGGGCAAACGAGCAGTACTTC,CASSVSPGTGANEQYF
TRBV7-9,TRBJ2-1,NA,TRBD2,TGTGCCAGCAGCGCAAGGGGACTAGCGGGGGGGCGGCAGTTCTTC,CASSARGLAGGRQFF
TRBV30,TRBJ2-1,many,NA,TGTGCCTGGAGTGTACTGGACTACAATGAGCAGTTCTTC,CAWSVLDYNEQFF
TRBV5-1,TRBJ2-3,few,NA,TGCGCCAGCAGCTTGGCCTTATGGGGCGGCACAGATACGCAGTATTTT,CASSLALWGGTDTQYF
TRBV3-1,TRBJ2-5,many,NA,TGTGCCAGCAGCCAAGATCCAGGGGGACGGGGGGAGACCCAGTACTTC,CASSQDPGGRGETQYF
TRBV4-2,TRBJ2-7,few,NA,TGTGCCAGCAGCCAAGGGGCCGCCAGGGATATCGAGCAGTACTTC,CASSQGAARDIEQYF
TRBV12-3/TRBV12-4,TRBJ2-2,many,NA,TGTGCCAGCAGTTTATATTTGGACGGGGAGCTGTTTTTT,CASSLYLDGELFF
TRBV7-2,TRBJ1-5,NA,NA,TGTGCCAGCAGCTTAGGGTTACAGGCGGGGGATAGCAATCAGCCCCAGCATTTT,CASSLGLQAGDSNQPQHF
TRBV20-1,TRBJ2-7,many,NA,TGCAGTGCTGCCCTCGGGGGACCGACCTACGAGCAGTACTTC,CSAALGGPTYEQYF
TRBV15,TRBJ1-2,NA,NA,TGTGCCACCAGCAGAGGGGCAGGGTCGGACTATGGCTACACCTTC,CATSRGAGSDYGYTF